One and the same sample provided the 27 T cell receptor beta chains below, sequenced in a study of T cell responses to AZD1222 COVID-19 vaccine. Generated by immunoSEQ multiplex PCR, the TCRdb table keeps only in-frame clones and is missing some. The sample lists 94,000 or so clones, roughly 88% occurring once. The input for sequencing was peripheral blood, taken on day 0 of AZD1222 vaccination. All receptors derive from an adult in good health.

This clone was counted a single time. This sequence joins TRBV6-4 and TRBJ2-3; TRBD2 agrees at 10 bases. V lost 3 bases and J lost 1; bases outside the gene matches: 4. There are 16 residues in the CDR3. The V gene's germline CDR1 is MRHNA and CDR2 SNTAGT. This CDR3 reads CASSEHTSGGTDTQYF. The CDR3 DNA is TGTGCCAGCAGTGAACACACTAGCGGGGGCACAGATACGCAGTATTTT.

This CDR3 is CASSPGQGLPPGELFF. In nucleotides, the CDR3 is TGTGCCAGCAGCCCGGGACAGGGACTCCCGCCCGGGGAGCTGTTTTTT. V is TRBV5-4 and J is TRBJ2-2; 9 positions match TRBD1. Germline V gene lookup returns CDR1 SGHNT and CDR2 YYREEE (reference sequence). The J segment lost 6 bases and the V segment lost 4 bases, leaving 10 bases of the junction unmatched. The CDR3 consists of 16 residues.

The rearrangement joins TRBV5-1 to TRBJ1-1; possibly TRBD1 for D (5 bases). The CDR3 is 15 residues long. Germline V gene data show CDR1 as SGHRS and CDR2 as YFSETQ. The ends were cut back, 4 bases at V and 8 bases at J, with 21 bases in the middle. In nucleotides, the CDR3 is TGCGCCAGCAGCGCTCCCGGGACGGTCGCAGGGGAAGCTTTCTTT. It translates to CASSAPGTVAGEAFF. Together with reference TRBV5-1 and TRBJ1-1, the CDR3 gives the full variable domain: KAGVTQTPRYLIKTRGQQVTLSCSPISGHRSVSWYQQTPGQGLQFLFEYFSETQRNKGNFPGRFSGRQFSNSRSEMNVSTLELGDSALYLCASSAPGTVAGEAFFGQGTRLTVV.

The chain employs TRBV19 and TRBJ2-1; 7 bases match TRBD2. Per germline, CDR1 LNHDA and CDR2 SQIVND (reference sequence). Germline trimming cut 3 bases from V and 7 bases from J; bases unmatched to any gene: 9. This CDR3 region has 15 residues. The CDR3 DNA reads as TGTGCCAGTAGTATCGACGGGAGGAGGTGGAATGAGCAGTTCTTC. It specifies CASSIDGRRWNEQFF.

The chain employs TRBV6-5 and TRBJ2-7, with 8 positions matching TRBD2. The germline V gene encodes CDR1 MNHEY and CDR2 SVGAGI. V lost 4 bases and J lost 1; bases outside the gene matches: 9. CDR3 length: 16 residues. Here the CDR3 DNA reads TGTGCCAGCAGTTTTCTTGGAAGCGGGAGATCCTACGAGCAGTACTTC. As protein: CASSFLGSGRSYEQYF.

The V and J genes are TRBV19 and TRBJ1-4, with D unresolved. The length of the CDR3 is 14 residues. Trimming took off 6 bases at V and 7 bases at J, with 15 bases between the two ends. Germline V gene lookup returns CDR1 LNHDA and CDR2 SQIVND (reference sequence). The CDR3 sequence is CASSLQTLGEKLFF. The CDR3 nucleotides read TGTGCCAGTAGCCTGCAGACCCTTGGTGAAAAACTGTTTTTT.

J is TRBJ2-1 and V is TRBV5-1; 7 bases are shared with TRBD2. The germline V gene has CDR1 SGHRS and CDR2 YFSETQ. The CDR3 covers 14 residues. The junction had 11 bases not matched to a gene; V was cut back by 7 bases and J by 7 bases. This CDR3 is CASSAGQGGNEQFF. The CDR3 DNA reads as TGCGCCAGCTCCGCCGGGCAGGGAGGGAATGAGCAGTTCTTC. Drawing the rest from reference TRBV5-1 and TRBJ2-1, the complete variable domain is KAGVTQTPRYLIKTRGQQVTLSCSPISGHRSVSWYQQTPGQGLQFLFEYFSETQRNKGNFPGRFSGRQFSNSRSEMNVSTLELGDSALYLCASSAGQGGNEQFFGPGTRLTVL.

The CDR3 nucleotides are TGTGCCAGTACCCCAGAGTGGGCCTCCTACGAGCAGTACTTC. Translation gives CASTPEWASYEQYF. This chain links TRBV19 with TRBJ2-7; D gene unclear. Trimming pared 7 bases from V and 0 bases from J, leaving 13 bases between. The CDR3 consists of 14 residues. The germline CDR1 and CDR2 sequences are LNHDA and SQIVND (reference sequence).

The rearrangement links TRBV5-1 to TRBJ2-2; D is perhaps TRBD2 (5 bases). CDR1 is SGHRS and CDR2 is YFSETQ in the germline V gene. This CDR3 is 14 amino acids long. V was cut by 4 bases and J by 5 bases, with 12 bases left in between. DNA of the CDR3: TGCGCCAGCAGCCCGAGGGCAGAAACCGGGGAGCTGTTTTTT. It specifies CASSPRAETGELFF.

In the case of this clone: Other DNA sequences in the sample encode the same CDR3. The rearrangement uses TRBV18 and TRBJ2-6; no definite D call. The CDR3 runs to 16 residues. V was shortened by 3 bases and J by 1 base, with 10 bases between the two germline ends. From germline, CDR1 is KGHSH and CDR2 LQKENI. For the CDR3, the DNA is TGTGCCAGCTCACCGGGCAGAACTTCTGGGGCCAACGTCCTGACTTTC. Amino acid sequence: CASSPGRTSGANVLTF.

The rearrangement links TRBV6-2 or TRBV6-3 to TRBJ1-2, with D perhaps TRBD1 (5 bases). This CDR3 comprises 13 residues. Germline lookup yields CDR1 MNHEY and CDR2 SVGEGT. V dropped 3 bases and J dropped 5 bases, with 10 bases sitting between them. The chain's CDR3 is CASSYDSGYGYTF. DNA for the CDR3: TGTGCCAGCAGTTATGACAGTGGTTATGGCTACACCTTC.

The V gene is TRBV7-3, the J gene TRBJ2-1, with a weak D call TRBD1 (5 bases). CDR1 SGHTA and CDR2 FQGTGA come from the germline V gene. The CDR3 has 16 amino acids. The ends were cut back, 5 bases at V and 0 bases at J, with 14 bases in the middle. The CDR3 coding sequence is TGTGCCAGCAGCCCCAGGGTTTTGCCCTCCTACAATGAGCAGTTCTTC. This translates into CASSPRVLPSYNEQFF.

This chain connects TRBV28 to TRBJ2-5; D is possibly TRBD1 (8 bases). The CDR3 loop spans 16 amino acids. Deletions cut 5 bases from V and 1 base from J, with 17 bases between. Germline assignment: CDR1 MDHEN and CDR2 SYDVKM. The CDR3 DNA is TGTGCCAGCAGTCCTGGACAGGGAGGGGGCCAAGAGACCCAGTACTTC. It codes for CASSPGQGGGQETQYF.

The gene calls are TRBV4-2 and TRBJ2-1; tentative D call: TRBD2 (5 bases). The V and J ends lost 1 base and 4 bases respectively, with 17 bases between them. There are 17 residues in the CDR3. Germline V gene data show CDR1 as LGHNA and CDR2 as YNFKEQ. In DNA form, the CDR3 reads TGTGCCAGCAGCCAAGGGCAACAGCGGTCGACGTACAATGAGCAGTTCTTC. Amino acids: CASSQGQQRSTYNEQFF.

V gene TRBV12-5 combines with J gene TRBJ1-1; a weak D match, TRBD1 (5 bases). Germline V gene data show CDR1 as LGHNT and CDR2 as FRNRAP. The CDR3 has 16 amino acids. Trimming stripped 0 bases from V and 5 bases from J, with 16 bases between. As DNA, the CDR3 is TGTGCTAGTGGTTTGGTACTGGGGCCCGGTAGAACTGAAGCTTTCTTT. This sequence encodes CASGLVLGPGRTEAFF.

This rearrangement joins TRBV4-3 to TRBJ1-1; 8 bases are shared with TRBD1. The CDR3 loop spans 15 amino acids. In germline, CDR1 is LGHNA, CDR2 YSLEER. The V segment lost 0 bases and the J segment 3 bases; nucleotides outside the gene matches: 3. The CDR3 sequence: CASSQDGQGDTEAFF. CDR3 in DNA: TGCGCCAGCAGCCAAGATGGACAGGGTGACACTGAAGCTTTCTTT.

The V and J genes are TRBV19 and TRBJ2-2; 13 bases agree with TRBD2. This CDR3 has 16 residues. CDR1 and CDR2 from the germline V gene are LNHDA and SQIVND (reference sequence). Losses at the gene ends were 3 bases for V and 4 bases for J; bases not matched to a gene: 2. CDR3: CASSIRTSGSTGELFF. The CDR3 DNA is TGTGCCAGTAGTATCCGGACTAGCGGGAGCACCGGGGAGCTGTTTTTT.

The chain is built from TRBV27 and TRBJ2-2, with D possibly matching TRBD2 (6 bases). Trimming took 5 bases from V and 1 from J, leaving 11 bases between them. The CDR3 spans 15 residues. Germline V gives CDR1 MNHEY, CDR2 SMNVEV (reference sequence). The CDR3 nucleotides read TGTGCCAGCAGTATGCAGGAGGGGAACACCGGGGAGCTGTTTTTT. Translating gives CASSMQEGNTGELFF.

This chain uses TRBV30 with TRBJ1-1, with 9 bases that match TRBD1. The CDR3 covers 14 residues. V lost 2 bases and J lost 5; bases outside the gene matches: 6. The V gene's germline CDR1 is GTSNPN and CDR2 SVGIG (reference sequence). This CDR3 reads CAWSITGGETEAFF. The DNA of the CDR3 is TGTGCCTGGAGTATTACAGGGGGCGAAACTGAAGCTTTCTTT.

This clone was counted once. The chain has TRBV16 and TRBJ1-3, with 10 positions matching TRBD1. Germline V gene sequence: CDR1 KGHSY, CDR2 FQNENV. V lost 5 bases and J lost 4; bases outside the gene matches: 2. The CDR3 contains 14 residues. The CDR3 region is CASSGQGVGNTIYF. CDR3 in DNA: TGTGCCAGCAGCGGACAGGGGGTCGGAAACACCATATATTTT.

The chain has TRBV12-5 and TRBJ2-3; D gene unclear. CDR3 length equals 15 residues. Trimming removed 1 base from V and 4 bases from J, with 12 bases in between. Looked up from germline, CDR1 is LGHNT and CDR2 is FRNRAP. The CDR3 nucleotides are TGTGCTAGTGGTTTGGGTTCAGGCGAGGCAGATACGCAGTATTTT. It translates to CASGLGSGEADTQYF.

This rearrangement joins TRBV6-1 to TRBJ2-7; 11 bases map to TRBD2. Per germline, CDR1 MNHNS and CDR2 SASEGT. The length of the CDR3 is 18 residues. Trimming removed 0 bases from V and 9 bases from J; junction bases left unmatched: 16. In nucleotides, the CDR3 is TGTGCCAGCAGTGAAGCAGGGCCAACGACTAGCGGGAATATAAGGCAGTACTTC. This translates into CASSEAGPTTSGNIRQYF.

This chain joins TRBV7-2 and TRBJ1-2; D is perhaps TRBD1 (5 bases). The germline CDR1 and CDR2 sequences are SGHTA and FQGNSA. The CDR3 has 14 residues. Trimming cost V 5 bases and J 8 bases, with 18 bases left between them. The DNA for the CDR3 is TGTGCCAGCAGCCTCCGGGACGGTGTGGAGGGCTACACCTTC. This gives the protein CASSLRDGVEGYTF. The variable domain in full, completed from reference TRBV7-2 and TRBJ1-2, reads GAGVSQSPSNKVTEKGKDVELRCDPISGHTALYWYRQSLGQGLEFLIYFQGNSAPDKSGLPSDRFSAERTGGSVSTLTIQRTQQEDSAVYLCASSLRDGVEGYTFGSGTRLTVV.

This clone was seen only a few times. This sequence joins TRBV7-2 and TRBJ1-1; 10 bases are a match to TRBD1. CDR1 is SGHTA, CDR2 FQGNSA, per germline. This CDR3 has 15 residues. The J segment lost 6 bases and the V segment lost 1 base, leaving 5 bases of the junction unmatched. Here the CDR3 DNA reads TGTGCCAGCAGCTTAGACTCGGGACAGGGGTCTGAAGCTTTCTTT. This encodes CASSLDSGQGSEAFF.

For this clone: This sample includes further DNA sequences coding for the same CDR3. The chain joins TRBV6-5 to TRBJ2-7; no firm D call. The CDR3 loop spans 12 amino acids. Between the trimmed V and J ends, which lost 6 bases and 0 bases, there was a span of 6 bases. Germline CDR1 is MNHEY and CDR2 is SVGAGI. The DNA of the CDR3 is TGTGCCAGCAGCCCCTCCTCCTACGAGCAGTACTTC. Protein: CASSPSSYEQYF.

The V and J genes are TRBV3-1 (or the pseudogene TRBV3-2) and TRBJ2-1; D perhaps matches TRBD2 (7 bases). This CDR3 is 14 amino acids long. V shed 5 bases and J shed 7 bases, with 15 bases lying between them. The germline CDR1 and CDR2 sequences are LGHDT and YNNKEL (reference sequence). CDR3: CASSSGGLLNEQFF. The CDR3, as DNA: TGTGCCAGCAGCTCGGGGGGCCTTTTGAATGAGCAGTTCTTC.

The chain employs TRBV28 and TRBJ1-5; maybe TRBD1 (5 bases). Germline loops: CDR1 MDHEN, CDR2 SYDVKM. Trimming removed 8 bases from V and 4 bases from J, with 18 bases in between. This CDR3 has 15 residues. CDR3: CASLVSGPRNQPQHF. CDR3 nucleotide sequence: TGTGCCAGCCTCGTTTCGGGGCCTCGGAATCAGCCCCAGCATTTT.